The 31 T cell receptor beta chains below all came from one sample that was sequenced in a study of blood T cell repertoires in COVID-19 (dated by TCRdb to 2019 to 2021). Libraries were built with the immunoSEQ multiplex PCR assay. Entries here come from immuneACCESS through TCRdb and include only in-frame sequences with V and J called. Some clones fail to appear in such tables; in the studies checked, an unresolved V gene covers under half of the shortfall, and the cause of the remainder is unknown. This sample lists 150,000 to 200,000 clones; about 88% were detected once. Roughly 7% of the sample belongs to the ten largest clones. The source material was peripheral blood. These receptors originate from a woman over 75 in a cohort sampled during active or convalescent COVID-19.

This sequence joins TRBV20-1 and TRBJ2-1; a weak D match, TRBD1 (6 bases). V lost 6 bases and J lost 10, with 10 bases in between. This CDR3 comprises 10 residues. Germline CDR1 is DFQATT and CDR2 is SNEGSKA (reference sequence). In nucleotides, the CDR3 is TGCAGTGCCAGGACAGCAGAGCAGTTCTTC. It encodes CSARTAEQFF.

In regard to this clone: Within the sample, other DNA sequences also encode this same CDR3. The chain is built from TRBV18 and TRBJ1-2, with D possibly TRBD1 on 5 matching bases. CDR1 KGHSH and CDR2 LQKENI come from the germline V gene. Trimming shortened V by 1 base and J by 2 bases, and 5 bases separated the two germline ends. The CDR3 extends over 13 amino acids. CDR3 sequence: CASSPQGNYGYTF. Here the CDR3 DNA reads TGTGCCAGCTCACCACAGGGGAACTATGGCTACACCTTC.

The chain joins TRBV21-1 to TRBJ1-5; the table's D gene call, TRBD1, was not cross checked with the DNA. TRBV21-1 is deemed a pseudogene. The CDR3 consists of 18 residues. Here the CDR3 DNA reads TGTGCCAGCAGCAAATTTTTGGCAGGGGGGTATAGCAATCAGCCCCAGCATTTT. It encodes CASSKFLAGGYSNQPQHF.

The V and J genes are TRBV20-1 and TRBJ2-1; 7 nucleotides match TRBD2. The CDR3 spans 13 residues. V lost 3 bases to trimming and J lost 8 bases; unmatched junction nucleotides: 7. CDR1 is DFQATT and CDR2 is SNEGSKA in the germline V gene (reference sequence). CDR3 amino acids: CSASTTSVDEQFF. As DNA, the CDR3 is TGCAGTGCTAGTACAACTAGCGTCGATGAGCAGTTCTTC.

This clone was observed a single time. V is TRBV29-1 and J is TRBJ1-1, with 7 bases identical to TRBD1. The CDR3 extends over 13 amino acids. V dropped 0 bases and J dropped 8; count of bases not matched to a gene: 6. Germline CDR1 is SQVTM and CDR2 is ANQGSEA. The CDR3 spells CSVEDRTGLEAFF. The CDR3 bases are TGCAGCGTTGAAGATCGGACAGGACTAGAAGCTTTCTTT.

This clone was counted a single time. The chain has TRBV6-5 and TRBJ1-3, with D perhaps TRBD1 (5 bases). The CDR3 consists of 13 residues. The V and J ends lost 7 bases and 6 bases respectively, with 13 bases between them. Germline V gives CDR1 MNHEY, CDR2 SVGAGI. CDR3 sequence: CASTRAGENTIYF. DNA for the CDR3: TGTGCCAGCACCCGGGCGGGGGAAAACACCATATATTTT.

The J gene is TRBJ1-2, the V gene TRBV7-2; a weak D match, TRBD1 (5 bases). V dropped 2 bases and J dropped 0 bases, with 10 bases sitting between them. The CDR3 is 15 amino acids. Germline V gene sequence: CDR1 SGHTA, CDR2 FQGNSA. The CDR3 reads CASSLRRGPNYGYTF. CDR3 sequence (DNA): TGTGCCAGCAGCTTAAGGAGGGGCCCTAACTATGGCTACACCTTC.

The V call is TRBV7-2, the J call TRBJ2-7; D is possibly TRBD1 (5 bases). Per the germline V gene, CDR1 is SGHTA and CDR2 is FQGNSA. Trimming stripped 4 bases from V and 0 bases from J, with 10 bases between. CDR3 length: 14 amino acids. Written as DNA, the CDR3 is TGTGCCAGCAGCTGGACACCTAGCTCCTACGAGCAGTACGTC. It encodes CASSWTPSSYEQYV.

The CDR3 coding sequence is TGCAGCGTTCTAGGACTAGCGGGGGGTGCAGATACGCAGTATTTT. As protein: CSVLGLAGGADTQYF. The V gene is TRBV29-1, the J gene TRBJ2-3; 14 bases fit TRBD2. Germline CDR1 SQVTM, CDR2 ANQGSEA. The trim removed 5 bases at V and 4 bases at J, leaving 5 bases unmatched. The CDR3 covers 15 residues.

The rearrangement joins TRBV27 to TRBJ2-5; 7 bases match TRBD2. This CDR3 region has 17 residues. Trimming cost V 6 bases and J 2 bases; bases outside gene matches: 15. Germline CDR1 MNHEY, CDR2 SMNVEV (reference sequence). Here the CDR3 DNA reads TGTGCCAGCAGCACCCGACGGGGGAGGGCTCATCAAGAGACCCAGTACTTC. It codes for CASSTRRGRAHQETQYF.

The chain is built from TRBV5-1 and TRBJ1-3; no firm D call. Germline CDR1 reads SGHRS; CDR2 reads YFSETQ. This CDR3 is built from 12 residues. V lost 1 base to trimming and J lost 8 bases, with 7 bases between them. For the CDR3, the DNA is TGCGCCAGCAGCTTGAATACTGACACCATATATTTT. Its translation: CASSLNTDTIYF.

The chain couples TRBV28 to TRBJ2-1; TRBD2 aligns across 8 bases. CDR3 length equals 15 residues. Germline trimming cut 6 bases from V and 10 bases from J; bases unmatched to any gene: 14. Germline V gives CDR1 MDHEN, CDR2 SYDVKM. For the CDR3, the DNA is TGTGCCAGCAGCCCTAGGGGTAGCGGGGTGGGGGAGCAGTTCTTC. Its translation is CASSPRGSGVGEQFF.

The chain uses TRBV19 and TRBJ1-6; TRBD1 matches at 8 bases. The CDR3 totals 19 residues. Germline CDR1 LNHDA, CDR2 SQIVND (reference sequence). V gave up 1 base and J gave up 0 bases; unmatched junction bases: 8. This chain's CDR3 is CASSIGSNRGSSYNSPLHF. The CDR3, as DNA: TGTGCCAGTAGTATAGGATCCAACAGGGGGAGCTCCTATAATTCACCCCTCCACTTT.

The chain employs TRBV24-1 and TRBJ2-1; 10 nucleotides match TRBD1. V shed 7 bases, J shed 8 bases, and the junction held 1 base outside the gene matches. Germline values: CDR1 KGHDR, CDR2 SFDVKD. The length of the CDR3 is 12 residues. This chain's CDR3 is CATRGTGDEQFF. The CDR3 nucleotides are TGTGCCACCAGGGGGACAGGGGATGAGCAGTTCTTC.

The chain is built from TRBV6-5 and TRBJ1-2; D is uncertain. The CDR3 is made up of 14 amino acids. The V gene's germline CDR1 is MNHEY and CDR2 SVGAGI. V was trimmed by 0 bases and J by 4 bases, leaving 9 bases between them. In DNA form, the CDR3 reads TGTGCCAGCAGTTACTCGAGGTTGCGCTATGGCTACACCTTC. Translating gives CASSYSRLRYGYTF.

The gene calls are TRBV19 and TRBJ1-5, with D possibly being TRBD1 (5 bases). V was pared by 7 bases and J by 4 bases, with 11 bases between. The CDR3 spans 13 residues. CDR1 LNHDA and CDR2 SQIVND come from the germline V gene (reference sequence). DNA for the CDR3: TGTGCCAGTACTCGCAGGGTAAATCAGCCCCAGCATTTT. This gives the protein CASTRRVNQPQHF.

This clone was observed a few times. The rearrangement links TRBV21-1 to TRBJ1-1; the table calls TRBD1, which could not be checked here. TRBV21-1 is recorded as a pseudogene. This CDR3 comprises 17 residues. CDR3 in DNA: TGTGCCAGCAGCCCCCCGGACAGGGGGCGCTCCGGCACTGAAGCTTTCTTT. Protein product: CASSPPDRGRSGTEAFF.

The chain uses TRBV7-2 and TRBJ1-6, with TRBD1 matching over 7 bases. The germline CDR1 and CDR2 sequences are SGHTA and FQGNSA. J was trimmed by 10 bases and V by 2 bases; bases with no gene match: 8. This CDR3 has 15 amino acids. The CDR3 DNA reads TGTGCCAGCAGCTTAAGGGGCAGGGGGGACTCACCCCTCCACTTT. Residues: CASSLRGRGDSPLHF.

The table lists this clone with a few counts. The CDR3 loop is CASSEAGGGELFF. The DNA for the CDR3 is TGCGCCAGCAGTGAGGCGGGGGGCGGGGAGCTGTTTTTT. The gene calls are TRBV10-2 and TRBJ2-2, with 8 bases matching TRBD2. V shed 2 bases, J shed 7 bases, and the junction held 0 bases outside the gene matches. Looked up from germline, CDR1 is WSHSY and CDR2 is SAAADI. This CDR3 is 13 amino acids long.

The CDR3 DNA reads TGTGCCAGCAGCAGGGGGCGGGATAATGAAAAACTGTTTTTT. This encodes CASSRGRDNEKLFF. V usage is TRBV27 and J usage is TRBJ1-4; 8 nucleotides agree with TRBD1. The V and J ends lost 6 bases and 4 bases, in that order; junction bases with no gene match: 4. The CDR3 length is 14 residues. From germline, CDR1 is MNHEY and CDR2 SMNVEV (reference sequence).

The chain recombines TRBV5-6 with TRBJ1-5; D is uncertain. The CDR3 sequence is 14 residues long. CDR1 is SGHDT and CDR2 is YYEEEE in the germline V gene. Trimming removed 4 bases from V and 8 bases from J, with 16 bases in between. In DNA form, the CDR3 reads TGTGCCAGCAGCAAAGGGTCCATCGGGAAGCCCCAGCATTTT. Residues: CASSKGSIGKPQHF.

This clone was observed a handful of times. This sequence joins TRBV5-8 and TRBJ1-5; D gene ambiguous. The V gene's germline CDR1 is SGHTS and CDR2 YDEGEE. The V and J ends lost 1 base and 0 bases respectively, with 14 bases between them. The CDR3 totals 17 residues. Here the CDR3 DNA reads TGTGCCAGCAGCTTGCGCCAGAGGGCTAATAGCAATCAGCCCCAGCATTTT. It is translated as CASSLRQRANSNQPQHF.

CDR3 DNA sequence: TGTGCCAGCAGCCAAGGGACAGCCACTGAAGCTTTCTTT. This translates into CASSQGTATEAFF. The chain links TRBV14 to TRBJ1-1, with D maybe TRBD1 (6 bases). Germline V gene sequence: CDR1 SGHDN, CDR2 FVKESK. The V end lost 1 base, the J end lost 4 bases, and 7 bases lay between the germline ends. This CDR3 contains 13 residues.

This clone has only a few counts. V is TRBV5-4 and J is TRBJ2-2, with no clear D. Germline assignment: CDR1 SGHNT and CDR2 YYREEE (reference sequence). V was shortened by 4 bases and J by 8 bases, with 9 bases between the two germline ends. There are 12 residues in the CDR3. The CDR3 here is CASSLLVGELFF. CDR3 nucleotides: TGTGCCAGCAGCCTACTGGTTGGGGAGCTGTTTTTT. Full variable domain (rest looked up from reference TRBV5-4 and TRBJ2-2): ETGVTQSPTHLIKTRGQQVTLRCSSQSGHNTVSWYQQALGQGPQFIFQYYREEENGRGNFPPRFSGLQFPNYSSELNVNALELDDSALYLCASSLLVGELFFGEGSRLTVL.

This clone has a single count. The rearrangement links TRBV27 to TRBJ1-1; D possibly corresponds to TRBD1 (6 bases). Germline CDR1 MNHEY, CDR2 SMNVEV (reference sequence). The CDR3 loop spans 15 amino acids. Trimming shortened V by 6 bases and J by 0 bases, and 14 bases separated the two germline ends. CDR3 nucleotides: TGTGCCAGCAGGGTAGACAGGCAGATGAACACTGAAGCTTTCTTT. Its protein product is CASRVDRQMNTEAFF.

The J gene is TRBJ2-4, the V gene TRBV2; 9 positions agree with TRBD1. The CDR3 extends over 14 amino acids. V shed 4 bases, J shed 9 bases, and the junction held 7 bases outside the gene matches. Per germline, CDR1 SNHLY and CDR2 FYNNEI. The CDR3 spells CASSVGQGLSIQYF. As DNA, the CDR3 is TGTGCCAGCAGTGTGGGACAGGGTTTAAGCATTCAGTACTTC.

The chain has TRBV27 and TRBJ2-5; a weak D match, TRBD1 (6 bases). V dropped 2 bases and J dropped 3 bases, with 7 bases sitting between them. Germline V lookup: CDR1 MNHEY, CDR2 SMNVEV (reference sequence). The CDR3 is 13 amino acids. This CDR3 is CASSLNREETQYF. The CDR3 DNA sequence: TGTGCCAGCAGTTTAAACAGGGAAGAGACCCAGTACTTC.

This chain joins TRBV2 and TRBJ1-5; 7 nucleotides line up with TRBD1. The CDR3 is 17 residues long. Trimming cost V 6 bases and J 0 bases; bases outside gene matches: 11. Germline V CDR1 and CDR2: SNHLY, FYNNEI. The CDR3 DNA reads TGTGCCAGCAGCGCCCGACAGGGTTTTTATAGCAATCAGCCCCAGCATTTT. Translation: CASSARQGFYSNQPQHF.

This clone has a single count. The J gene is TRBJ1-1, the V gene TRBV11-2; D unclear. CDR3 length: 13 amino acids. Looked up from germline, CDR1 is SGHAT and CDR2 is FQNNGV. V lost 2 bases, J lost 4 bases, and 8 bases lay in between. The CDR3 reads CASSLPPGTEAFF. CDR3 sequence (DNA): TGTGCCAGCAGCTTACCGCCGGGCACTGAAGCTTTCTTT.

The J gene is TRBJ2-2, the V gene TRBV11-2; TRBD2 matches at 7 bases. The CDR3 runs 15 residues. Germline CDR1 and CDR2: SGHAT and FQNNGV. Trimming removed 1 base from V and 8 bases from J; junction bases left unmatched: 7. CDR3 residues: CASSLVAGRRGELFF. CDR3 DNA sequence: TGTGCCAGCAGCTTAGTTGCCGGGAGGAGGGGGGAGCTGTTTTTT.

The chain joins TRBV6-5 to TRBJ1-1; 7 positions agree with TRBD1. The V segment lost 6 bases and the J segment 4 bases; nucleotides outside the gene matches: 5. CDR1 is MNHEY, CDR2 SVGAGI, per germline. The CDR3 totals 13 residues. The CDR3 reads CASRIDRVTEAFF. CDR3 nucleotides: TGTGCCAGCAGGATCGACAGGGTCACTGAAGCTTTCTTT.